This T cell receptor (beta chain) was recorded in a study of TET2 disruption in CD19-targeted CAR T cells (dated by TCRdb to 2016 to 2018). Regarding the research as a whole: The number of samples was determined by the original clinical trial design and by which samples were available, and no additional inclusion criteria were applied.

In the paper's terms, the treatment or condition label means: autologous CTL019 cells: CD19 CAR with 4-1BB and CD3 zeta domains. The CD19 CAR incorporated TCR zeta and 4-1BB costimulatory signaling domains. Leukapheresis was used to collect T cells from peripheral blood for manufacturing CTL019. The DNeasy Blood and Tissue Kit was used to extract genomic DNA from pre-infusion T cells, peripheral blood, or sorted post-infusion T cells. What the work shows at the level of the full study, not this receptor alone: Conclusions about the CAR T cells of the patient were based on extensive analysis of a single subject.

The germline V gene (reference sequence) provides CDR1 MNHEY and CDR2 SMNVEV. The CDR3 sequence holds 13 residues, the cysteine and phenylalanine included. The CDR3 was read in part: 30 bases, with the frame set at base 1. V is trimmed back by 7 bases and J by 4 bases, and the junction contains 6 bases that no gene match accounts for. The immunoSEQ assay was used for deep sequencing of the TCR beta chain. In the original analysis: Only productive TCR beta rearrangements were used to compute clonotype frequencies. The table comes from immuneACCESS by way of TCRdb, which keeps in-frame sequences with V and J called. Part of the clones is missing from these tables; in studies checked, under half for an unresolved V gene and the rest for unknown reasons. The V and J calls and clone size were taken over from that table, and D and trimming were inferred from the DNA. The sample table records approximately 2,100 clones. The top ten clones comprise around 16% of the sample.

Turning to this clone: Its antigen has not been determined. The observed sequence ends 3 residues before the CDR3 terminus, with the missing tail filled in from the germline J gene.

The sequence was collected from a man aged 70-80 years with chronic lymphocytic leukemia. This specimen was CD8+ T cells sorted from cultured blood T cells, taken for CD19 CAR T cell therapy. The chain couples TRBV27 to TRBJ1-1, with 7 junctional bases fitting TRBD1. The covered CDR3 bases are TGTGCCAGCAATGACAGGGCACGCACTGAA. It specifies CASNDRARTE. In full, the CDR3 reads CASNDRARTEAFF.